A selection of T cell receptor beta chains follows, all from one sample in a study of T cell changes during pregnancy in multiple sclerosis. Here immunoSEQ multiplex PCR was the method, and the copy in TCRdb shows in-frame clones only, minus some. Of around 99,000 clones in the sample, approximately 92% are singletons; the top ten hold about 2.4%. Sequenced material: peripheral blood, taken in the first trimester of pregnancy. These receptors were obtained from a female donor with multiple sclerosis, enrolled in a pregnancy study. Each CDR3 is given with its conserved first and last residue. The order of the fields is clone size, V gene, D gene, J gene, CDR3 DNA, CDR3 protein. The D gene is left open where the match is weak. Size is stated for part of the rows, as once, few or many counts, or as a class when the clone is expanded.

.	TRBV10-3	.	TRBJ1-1	TGTGCCATCAGTGAAGCCCGGAACACTGAAGCTTTCTTT	CAISEARNTEAFF
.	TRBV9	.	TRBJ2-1	TGTGCCAGCAGCGTAGAGGGAACAGGGTACGCCTACAATGAGCAGTTCTTC	CASSVEGTGYAYNEQFF
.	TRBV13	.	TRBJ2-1	TGTGCCAGCAGCATTTCCAGCAATGAGCAGTTCTTC	CASSISSNEQFF
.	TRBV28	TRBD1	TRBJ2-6	TGTGCCAGCAGGCCGGGACAGCGCCTCTCTGGGGCCAACGTCCTGACTTTC	CASRPGQRLSGANVLTF
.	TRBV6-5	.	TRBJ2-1	TGTGCCAGCAGTTACCCCCCATACAATGAGCAGTTCTTC	CASSYPPYNEQFF
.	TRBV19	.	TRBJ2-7	TGTGCCAGTAGTATGCGGTTAGACTCCTACGAGCAGTACTTC	CASSMRLDSYEQYF
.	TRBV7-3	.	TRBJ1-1	TGTGCCAGCAGCCTGGGGCAGGGGAACACTGAAGCTTTCTTT	CASSLGQGNTEAFF
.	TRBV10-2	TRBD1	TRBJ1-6	TGCGCCAGCAGAGAAAGGACAGGGTGGTTTTCACCCCTCCACTTT	CASRERTGWFSPLHF
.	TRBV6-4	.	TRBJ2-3	TGTGCCAGCAGTGACTGGGCAGGGGCTCGCACAGATACGCAGTATTTT	CASSDWAGARTDTQYF
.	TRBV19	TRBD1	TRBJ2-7	TGTGCCAGTAGCCTTCGTACCGGGACAGGGAACGAGCAGTACTTC	CASSLRTGTGNEQYF
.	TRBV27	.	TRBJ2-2	TGTGCCAGCAGTTTATCTTTCGGGGGTCTAGGTCTCACCGGGGAGCTGTTTTTT	CASSLSFGGLGLTGELFF
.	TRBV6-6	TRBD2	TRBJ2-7	TGTGCCAGCTACCCCGGGACTAGCGGCTACGAGCAGTACTTC	CASYPGTSGYEQYF
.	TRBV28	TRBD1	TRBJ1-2	TGTGCCAGCAGTTTTTCTAGGACAGGGGGCGCGGGCTACACCTTC	CASSFSRTGGAGYTF
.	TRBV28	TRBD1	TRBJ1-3	TGTGCCAGCAGTTTATATACCCCCCGGACAGGGGTGCACTCTGGAAACACCATATATTTT	CASSLYTPRTGVHSGNTIYF
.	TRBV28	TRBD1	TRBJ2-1	TGTGCCAGCAACACAGGGGGCTTCTACAATGAGCAGTTCTTC	CASNTGGFYNEQFF
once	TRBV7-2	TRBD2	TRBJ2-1	TGTGCCAGCAGCACCCTAGCGGGAGGGTTCGATGAGCAGTTCTTC	CASSTLAGGFDEQFF
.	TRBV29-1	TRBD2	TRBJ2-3	TGCAGCGTTCAAACTAGCGGGAGAACAGATACGCAGTATTTT	CSVQTSGRTDTQYF
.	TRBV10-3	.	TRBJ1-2	TGTGCCATCACCCATGGAGGGCTCGGCAGTTATGGCTACACCTTC	CAITHGGLGSYGYTF
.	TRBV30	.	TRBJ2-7	TGTGCCTGGAGTGTAGCGGCAGGGGCCTACGAGCAGTACTTC	CAWSVAAGAYEQYF
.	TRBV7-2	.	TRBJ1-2	TGTGCCAGCAGCTTAGTCAGCGGCTATGGCTACACCTTC	CASSLVSGYGYTF
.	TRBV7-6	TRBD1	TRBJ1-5	TGTGCCAGCAGCCCGGGCGGACAGGGAGGTCAGCCCCAGCATTTT	CASSPGGQGGQPQHF
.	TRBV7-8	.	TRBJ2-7	TGTGCCAGCAGCTTTGGCAGGACCTACGAGCAGTACTTC	CASSFGRTYEQYF
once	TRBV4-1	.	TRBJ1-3	TGCGCCAGCAGCCAAGATTCAGGGGTGCTCTCTGGAAACACCATATATTTT	CASSQDSGVLSGNTIYF
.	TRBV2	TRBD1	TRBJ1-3	TGTGCCAGCAGTGGTACCGCAGGGGGAGCTGGAAACACCATATATTTT	CASSGTAGGAGNTIYF
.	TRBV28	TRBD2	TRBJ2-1	TGTGCCAGCAGTTCCCCCATCCCGGGACTAGCGAGAAATGAGCAGTTCTTC	CASSSPIPGLARNEQFF
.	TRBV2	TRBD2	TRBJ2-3	TGTGCCAGCAGCGGTGGACTAGCGGGATACACAGATACGCAGTATTTT	CASSGGLAGYTDTQYF
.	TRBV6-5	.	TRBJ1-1	TGTGCCAGCAGGGTGGGAAGGTGGAGGGACACTGAAGCTTTCTTT	CASRVGRWRDTEAFF
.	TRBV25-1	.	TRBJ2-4	TGTGCCAGCAGCACCGTCAGATCCAGCGGACTAGCCAAAAACATTCAGTACTTC	CASSTVRSSGLAKNIQYF
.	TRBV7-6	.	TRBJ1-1	TGTGCCAGCAGCCTTACTACCGGTGACACTGAAGCTTTCTTT	CASSLTTGDTEAFF
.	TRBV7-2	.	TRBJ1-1	TGTGCCAGCAGCTTAGGGGTTTGGGGCAGGGACACTGAAGCTTTCTTT	CASSLGVWGRDTEAFF
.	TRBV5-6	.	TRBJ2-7	TGTGCCAGCAGCTTAACTAGCTACGAGCAGTACTTC	CASSLTSYEQYF
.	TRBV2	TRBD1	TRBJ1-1	TGTGCCAGCAGATTACAGGGGAGCGGCAACACTGAAGCTTTCTTT	CASRLQGSGNTEAFF
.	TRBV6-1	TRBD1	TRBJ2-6	TGTGCCAGCAGTGAAGGTGGGACAGCCCTCTCTGGGGCCAACGTCCTGACTTTC	CASSEGGTALSGANVLTF
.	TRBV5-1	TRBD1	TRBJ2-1	TGCGCCAGCAGCCAACCGGGACAGGGGAATGAGCAGTTCTTC	CASSQPGQGNEQFF
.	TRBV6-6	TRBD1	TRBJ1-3	TGTGCCAGCAGTCGCAGGGGGCAGGATGGAAACACCATATATTTT	CASSRRGQDGNTIYF
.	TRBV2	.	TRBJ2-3	TGTGCCAGCAGTGAAGCCGGGCGGGTCGATACGCAGTATTTT	CASSEAGRVDTQYF
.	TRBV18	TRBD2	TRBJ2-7	TGTGCCAGCTCACCACCGGGGCGGGAGGGCGGCGAGCAGTACTTC	CASSPPGREGGEQYF
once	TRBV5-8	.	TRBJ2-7	TGTGCCAGCAGTCCGGGGTGGGAAGCCGACGAGCAGTACTTC	CASSPGWEADEQYF
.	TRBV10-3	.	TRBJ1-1	TGTGCCATCAGTGTGGGGCCCACTGAAGCTTTCTTT	CAISVGPTEAFF
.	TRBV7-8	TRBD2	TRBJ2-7	TGTGCCAGCAGCTTAGAGGGCGGGAGGGCCGGCGAGCAGTACTTC	CASSLEGGRAGEQYF
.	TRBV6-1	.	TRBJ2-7	TGTGCCAGCATCGGGCAGTACTTC	CASIGQYF
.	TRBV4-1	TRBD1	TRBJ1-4	TGCGCCAGCAGCCAGAGGGACAGGGCAAATGAAAAACTGTTTTTT	CASSQRDRANEKLFF
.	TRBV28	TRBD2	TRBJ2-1	TGTGCCAGCAGTTTGCGAGAAAGAACTAGCGCTTCTTTGTTCTTC	CASSLRERTSASLFF
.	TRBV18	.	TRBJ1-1	TGTGCCAGCTCACCACTGACACAGAACACTGAAGCTTTCTTT	CASSPLTQNTEAFF
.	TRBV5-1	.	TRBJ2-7	TGCGCCAGCAGCAGGATACAGGTGTCCTCCTACGAGCAGTACTTC	CASSRIQVSSYEQYF
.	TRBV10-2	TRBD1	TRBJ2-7	TGCGCCAGCAGTGAATGGGACAGGGTCTACGAGCAGTACTTC	CASSEWDRVYEQYF
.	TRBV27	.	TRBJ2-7	TGTGCCAGCAGCCCCCGGGCAGGGGAAACAGGCCACTACGAGCAGTACTTC	CASSPRAGETGHYEQYF
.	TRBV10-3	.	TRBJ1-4	TGTGCCATCAGTGCCCACCCAGGGGAGGGGAAAACTAATGAAAAACTGTTTTTT	CAISAHPGEGKTNEKLFF
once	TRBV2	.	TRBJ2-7	TGTGCCAGCAGTACCCAGGGGATCCACGAGCAGTACTTC	CASSTQGIHEQYF
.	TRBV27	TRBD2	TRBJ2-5	TGTGCCAGCAGGCGGGGACTAGCGGGGTACCAAGAGACCCAGTACTTC	CASRRGLAGYQETQYF
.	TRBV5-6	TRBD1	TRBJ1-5	TGTGCCAGCAGCTTGCTGGGACAGGGGCTTCAGCCCCAGCATTTT	CASSLLGQGLQPQHF
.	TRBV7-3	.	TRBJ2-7	TGTGCCAGCAGCCCGAGTTTAGCCTCGAGCTCCTACGAGCAGTACTTC	CASSPSLASSSYEQYF
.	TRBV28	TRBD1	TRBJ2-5	TGTGCCAGCAGTTCGCACAGGGGCTCCGGTAGAGAGACCCAGTACTTC	CASSSHRGSGRETQYF
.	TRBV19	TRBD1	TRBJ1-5	TGTGCCAGTATAGATAGACAGGGAATAGATCAGCCCCAGCATTTT	CASIDRQGIDQPQHF